This T cell receptor (beta chain) was captured by sequencing in a study of T cell repertoires in cytomegalovirus infection. TCRdb reprocessed the reads with MiXCR, giving one entry per CDR3 protein. The table includes approximately 390,000 distinct CDR3 sequences, roughly 34% detected once. The CDR3 covers 16 residues. The V gene's germline CDR1 is SGHDN and CDR2 FVKESK. Trimming removed 5 bases at V and 4 bases at J, with 18 bases between. With regard to this clonotype: Its antigen is currently unknown.

Sequencing used cultured PBMCs, obtained from culture after CMV antigen stimulation. The receptor's source is a human donor in good health (CMV status not recorded). Some clones in this sample may be carry-over from other donors' samples. The chain uses TRBV14 and TRBJ1-5; D remains ambiguous. As DNA, the CDR3 is TGTGCCAGCAGCACACATCAGAGTCTTGGAAATCAGCCCCAGCATTTT. Translating gives CASSTHQSLGNQPQHF.